A selection of T cell receptor beta chains follows, all from one sample in a study of control samples from healthy donors and cancer patients. The assay was immunoSEQ multiplex PCR, and TCRdb's table has in-frame clones only and misses some. Of roughly 120,000 clones listed, approximately 93% were seen once; the top ten hold 2.6%. Sequenced: blood. The receptor set was obtained from a man aged 25-45 years in good health. Both conserved end residues are part of each CDR3. A D gene is named only where the DNA matches it firmly. Expanded clones get a size class; other rows say once, few or many, or leave the size out.

TRBV21-1	-	-	TRBJ1-5	TGTGCCAGCAGTGTTTCGGAGTACAATCAGCCCCAGCATTTT	CASSVSEYNQPQHF
TRBV5-4	-	-	TRBJ1-1	TGTGCCAGCAGCTTGGGGGGATTGGACACTGAAGCTTTCTTT	CASSLGGLDTEAFF
TRBV6-5	-	once	TRBJ1-1	TGTGCCAGCAGTTCCGCGGATCCGAACACTGAAGCTTTCTTT	CASSSADPNTEAFF
TRBV9	TRBD1	-	TRBJ2-3	TGTGCCAGCAGCGTAGCTACGTGGGGACAGGGGGTAAATACGCAGTATTTT	CASSVATWGQGVNTQYF
TRBV27	-	-	TRBJ1-5	TGTGCCAGCAGTTCAGGACCTACATATAGCAATCAGCCCCAGCATTTT	CASSSGPTYSNQPQHF
TRBV3-1/TRBV3-2	-	-	TRBJ1-2	TGTGCCACCTCACAACGGGGGCAGGGGAACGGTCTGACCTTC	CATSQRGQGNGLTF
TRBV5-1	-	-	TRBJ1-1	TGCGCCAGCAGCTGGCCGGGGCGAGACACTGAAGCTTTCTTT	CASSWPGRDTEAFF
TRBV3-1/TRBV3-2	-	-	TRBJ1-2	TGTGCCAGCAGCCAAGATACAGGGACGGAAGGCTACACCTTC	CASSQDTGTEGYTF
TRBV7-9	-	-	TRBJ1-1	TGTGCCAGCAGCGTCGGACAGCCAGGAGCTTTCTTT	CASSVGQPGAFF
TRBV7-9	-	-	TRBJ1-5	TGTGCCAGCAGCCCCCTCGGCAGCAATCAGCCCCAGCATTTT	CASSPLGSNQPQHF
TRBV6-2/TRBV6-3	TRBD2	once	TRBJ2-2	TGTGCCAGCAGTTACTCCTCGGAGTTAGCGGGCGCTAACACCGGGGAGCTGTTTTTT	CASSYSSELAGANTGELFF
TRBV5-1	TRBD1	-	TRBJ1-2	TGCGCCAGCAGCGCGGACAGGGTCTATGGCTACACCTTC	CASSADRVYGYTF
TRBV7-9	-	-	TRBJ2-5	TGTGCCAGCACCACGAGTGACCAAGAGACCCAGTACTTC	CASTTSDQETQYF
TRBV27	-	-	TRBJ1-3	TGTGCCAGCAGTCCCAACCTAGGGAGTGGGGCATCTGGAAACACCATATATTTT	CASSPNLGSGASGNTIYF
TRBV9	TRBD2	-	TRBJ2-5	TGTGCCAGCAGCGTAGTGAGCGGGGGGACTCAAGAGACCCAGTACTTC	CASSVVSGGTQETQYF
TRBV6-5	TRBD1	-	TRBJ1-3	TGTGCCACTCGAGGGGGCACTGGAAACACCATATATTTT	CATRGGTGNTIYF
TRBV12-5	-	-	TRBJ2-6	TGTGCTAGTGGTCGACGGAACTCTGGGGCCAACGTCCTGACTTTC	CASGRRNSGANVLTF
TRBV19	-	-	TRBJ1-5	TGTGCCAGTAGTTATCTGGGTATGAGCAATCAGCCCCAGCATTTT	CASSYLGMSNQPQHF
TRBV5-8	TRBD1	-	TRBJ2-2	TGTGCCAGCAGCCCTGGACCGGACAGGGGGCTCACCGGGGAGCTGTTTTTT	CASSPGPDRGLTGELFF
TRBV15	-	-	TRBJ1-1	TGTGCCACCAAGTATACAGAGAACACTGAAGCTTTCTTT	CATKYTENTEAFF
TRBV3-1/TRBV3-2	-	-	TRBJ2-7	TGTGCCAGCAGCTGGGGGCAGGGAAAAGAGCAGTACTTC	CASSWGQGKEQYF
TRBV24-1	-	-	TRBJ2-3	TGTGCCACCAGTGATTTAGGGGCCAGCACAGATACGCAGTATTTT	CATSDLGASTDTQYF
TRBV5-1	-	-	TRBJ1-1	TGCGCCAGCAGCCTCGAGTCGGGGGCGTACACTGAAGCTTTCTTT	CASSLESGAYTEAFF
TRBV2	-	once	TRBJ1-2	TGTGCCAGCCGGTCAGGGACATATGGCTACACCTTC	CASRSGTYGYTF
TRBV5-1	-	-	TRBJ2-3	TGCGCCAGCAGCTTTTTGGGTGGTGGGACCAGCACAGATACGCAGTATTTT	CASSFLGGGTSTDTQYF
TRBV5-6	-	once	TRBJ1-2	TGTGCCAGCATCACACAGGGTGCCTATGGCTACACCTTC	CASITQGAYGYTF
TRBV6-5	-	-	TRBJ2-2	TGTGCCAGCAGTTATGGGGGGGCCGGTACCGGGGAGCTGTTTTTT	CASSYGGAGTGELFF
TRBV28	-	-	TRBJ2-5	TGTGCCAGCAGTCCTGCCCTCCGGGAGACCCAGTACTTC	CASSPALRETQYF
TRBV2	-	-	TRBJ1-4	TGTGCCAGCAGTGCCGACAGACTTAATGAAAAACTGTTTTTT	CASSADRLNEKLFF
TRBV6-6	-	-	TRBJ1-2	TGTGCCAGCAGCCCGGCGGGGTGGGATGGCTACACCTTC	CASSPAGWDGYTF
TRBV4-1	-	-	TRBJ2-7	TGCGCCAGCAGCCAAGAGGAAGGCCTCTACGAGCAGTACTTC	CASSQEEGLYEQYF
TRBV5-5	TRBD1	-	TRBJ2-5	TGTGCCAGCAGCTTAAAGACAGGGATAGAGACCCAGTACTTC	CASSLKTGIETQYF
TRBV12-5	TRBD1	-	TRBJ1-2	TGTGCTAGTGGCGGGACAGGGGGTTCTGGCTACACCTTC	CASGGTGGSGYTF
TRBV2	-	-	TRBJ2-3	TGTGCCAGCAGCTACTCCGGGACACTTTCCACAGATACGCAGTATTTT	CASSYSGTLSTDTQYF
TRBV7-9	-	-	TRBJ2-3	TGTGCCAGCAGCTTAAGCGGAACAAGCACAGATACGCAGTATTTT	CASSLSGTSTDTQYF
TRBV6-4	TRBD1	-	TRBJ2-3	TGTGCCAGCAGTGTGACAGGGCACTACACAGATACGCAGTATTTT	CASSVTGHYTDTQYF
TRBV28	-	-	TRBJ2-6	TGTGCCAGCAGTTGGGACGTCGCTCGAGGGGCCAACGTCCTGACTTTC	CASSWDVARGANVLTF
TRBV3-1/TRBV3-2	TRBD1	once	TRBJ2-3	TGTGCCAGCAGCCAAGATGACAGGGGGCAAGATACGCAGTATTTT	CASSQDDRGQDTQYF
TRBV28	TRBD1	-	TRBJ2-7	TGTGCCAGCAGTGGGACAGTAGAAAATAGTTACGAGCAGTACTTC	CASSGTVENSYEQYF
TRBV4-2	TRBD2	-	TRBJ2-5	TGTGCCAGCAGCCCTCTAGCGGGGGGGCAGGGAGAGACCCAGTACTTC	CASSPLAGGQGETQYF
TRBV19	-	once	TRBJ2-3	TGTGCCAGTAGTGTAGGGGACGACACAGATACGCAGTATTTT	CASSVGDDTDTQYF
TRBV10-2	TRBD2	-	TRBJ2-2	TGCGCCAGCAGTGAGCTAGCGGGGGCGCTATCGGGCTCCGGGGAGCTGTTTTTT	CASSELAGALSGSGELFF
TRBV7-2	-	-	TRBJ2-4	TGTGCCAGCAGCCACCCTGCCAAAAACATTCAGTACTTC	CASSHPAKNIQYF
TRBV10-3	-	-	TRBJ2-1	TGTGCCATCAGTGAGATACAGGGTTCGGGTAGTGAGCAGTTCTTC	CAISEIQGSGSEQFF
TRBV25-1	-	-	TRBJ1-2	TGTGCCAGCAGTGAAGTGGAGGGGAATGGCTACACCTTC	CASSEVEGNGYTF
TRBV6-5	TRBD1	-	TRBJ1-5	TGTGCCAGCAGTCGGACAGGGACTAGCAATCAGCCCCAGCATTTT	CASSRTGTSNQPQHF
TRBV11-2	-	-	TRBJ1-1	TGTGCCAGCAGCGCGGGGGGGAGGGGCGAGTGGATGAACACTGAAGCTTTCTTT	CASSAGGRGEWMNTEAFF
TRBV9	TRBD1	-	TRBJ2-1	TGTGCCAGCAGCGATGGGGGTGGGACAGGCGGCTACAATGAGCAGTTCTTC	CASSDGGGTGGYNEQFF
TRBV6-5	-	-	TRBJ1-1	TGTGCCAGCAGTTACCGGGAGGGGTGGAACACTGAAGCTTTCTTT	CASSYREGWNTEAFF
TRBV6-5	-	-	TRBJ2-7	TGTGCCAGCAGTTACGCGGACTATAACTACGAGCAGTACTTC	CASSYADYNYEQYF
TRBV6-2/TRBV6-3	-	-	TRBJ1-3	TGTGCCAGCAGCCCTCGTATCCTCAGGGGTGGTAAGGCCATATATTTT	CASSPRILRGGKAIYF
TRBV25-1	TRBD1	-	TRBJ2-2	TGTGCCAGCAGTGTTCACGCGGGACAGGGATCCACCGGGGAGCTGTTTTTT	CASSVHAGQGSTGELFF
TRBV5-6	TRBD2	-	TRBJ2-5	TGTGCCAGCAGCTCGGGACTAGAGGCACAAGAGACCCAGTACTTC	CASSSGLEAQETQYF